Below are 17 T cell receptor beta chains sequenced from a single sample in a study of T cells in tumors after PD-1 blockade. Time point of the sample: second of two pre-therapy site-matched biopsies two to three months apart. Sequencing was performed with immunoSEQ multiplex PCR; in TCRdb, only in-frame clones are kept and a portion is missing. Of approximately 1,800 clones in the sample, roughly 70% were seen once. Material: tumor tissue, obtained before anti-PD-1 treatment. These TCRs come from a human donor with basal cell carcinoma.

This chain joins TRBV6-6 and TRBJ1-5; D perhaps matches TRBD1 (6 bases). V was shortened by 2 bases and J by 2 bases, with 10 bases between the two germline ends. The CDR3 covers 15 residues. Germline V lookup: CDR1 MNHNY, CDR2 SVGAGI (reference sequence). CDR3 residues: CASSYKGGGNQPQHF. CDR3 DNA: TGTGCCAGCAGTTACAAGGGGGGAGGCAATCAGCCCCAGCATTTT.

The chain joins TRBV27 to TRBJ2-3, with 12 bases that match TRBD2. This CDR3 spans 15 amino acids. With V trimmed by 7 bases and J by 4 bases, 6 bases remained unmatched. Germline V gene sequence: CDR1 MNHEY, CDR2 SMNVEV (reference sequence). CDR3 region: CASKGLAGGADTQYF. DNA for the CDR3: TGTGCCAGCAAGGGGCTAGCGGGGGGGGCAGATACGCAGTATTTT.

The J gene is TRBJ2-5, the V gene TRBV7-2, with 9 positions matching TRBD2. The V segment lost 5 bases and the J segment 4 bases; nucleotides outside the gene matches: 14. Germline CDR1 is SGHTA and CDR2 is FQGNSA. This CDR3 region has 17 residues. The CDR3 DNA reads TGTGCCAGCAGCCCCGGGATTGGACTAGCGACATCAGAGACCCAGTACTTC. Translation gives CASSPGIGLATSETQYF.

The count of this clone is one. This chain connects TRBV6-2 or TRBV6-3 to TRBJ2-7; no clear D gene. The CDR3 runs to 13 residues. CDR1 and CDR2 from the germline V gene are MNHEY and SVGEGT. Trimming pared 2 bases from V and 4 bases from J, leaving 9 bases between. CDR3 protein: CASSYESPYEQYF. Written as DNA, the CDR3 is TGTGCCAGCAGTTACGAGAGTCCGTACGAGCAGTACTTC.

This chain links TRBV6-1 with TRBJ2-1; D may be TRBD1 or TRBD2 (6 bases each). Germline assignment: CDR1 MNHNS and CDR2 SASEGT. The CDR3 extends over 15 amino acids. V lost 1 base and J 4 bases, leaving 11 bases between the germline ends. The CDR3 bases are TGTGCCAGCAGTGAAGGGGGGGCGATATACAATGAGCAGTTCTTC. Translation gives CASSEGGAIYNEQFF.

The J gene is TRBJ1-1, the V gene TRBV2; possible D gene TRBD1, 5 bases. The CDR3 is 14 residues long. Germline V gives CDR1 SNHLY, CDR2 FYNNEI. Trimming shortened V by 8 bases and J by 1 base, and 14 bases separated the two germline ends. CDR3 protein: CASCREAPNTEAFF. CDR3 coding DNA: TGTGCCAGCTGCAGGGAGGCCCCGAACACTGAAGCTTTCTTT.

V usage is TRBV3-1 (or the pseudogene TRBV3-2) and J usage is TRBJ2-7; 9 bases map to TRBD2. Germline CDR1 LGHDT, CDR2 YNNKEL (reference sequence). The CDR3 extends over 16 amino acids. The V segment lost 0 bases and the J segment 7 bases; nucleotides outside the gene matches: 10. The CDR3 bases are TGTGCCAGCAGCCAAGATCTGGCGGGGGGGCTATGGGAGCAGTACTTC. The encoded protein is CASSQDLAGGLWEQYF.

V gene TRBV4-2 combines with J gene TRBJ2-1, with 8 bases matching TRBD2. The ends lost 0 bases at V and 9 bases at J; junction bases unmatched: 7. Germline CDR1 and CDR2: LGHNA and YNFKEQ. CDR3 length equals 15 residues. CDR3 region: CASSQDNGGAFEQFF. The CDR3 region has the DNA TGTGCCAGCAGCCAAGATAACGGGGGGGCCTTTGAGCAGTTCTTC.

There are a few counts of this clone. The chain recombines TRBV20-1 with TRBJ2-7; tentatively, D is TRBD1 or TRBD2 (5 bases each). This CDR3 has 11 amino acids. Germline V gives CDR1 DFQATT, CDR2 SNEGSKA (reference sequence). Between the trimmed V and J ends, which lost 4 bases and 2 bases, there was a span of 6 bases. In DNA, the CDR3 is TGCAGTGCTATGGGGGCCTACGAGCAGTACTTC. This translates into CSAMGAYEQYF.

DNA of the CDR3: TGTGCCAGCAGCCAGGGGATTAGTCGGGACTCCAACGCTAACTATGGCTACACCTTC. Translated: CASSQGISRDSNANYGYTF. The chain has TRBV3-1 (or the pseudogene TRBV3-2) and TRBJ1-2, with a tentative D call TRBD1 (5 bases). The CDR3 is made up of 19 amino acids. The germline V gene has CDR1 LGHDT and CDR2 YNNKEL (reference sequence). Trimming cost V 3 bases and J 0 bases, with 23 bases left between them.

This chain joins TRBV4-1 and TRBJ1-2; 9 bases agree with TRBD1. J gave up 2 bases and V 4 bases, and 8 bases lay outside the gene matches. The CDR3 loop spans 16 amino acids. Germline-derived CDR1 and CDR2 are MGHRA and YSYEKL. CDR3 sequence reads: CASSPPGTGLNYGYTF. In nucleotides, the CDR3 is TGCGCCAGCAGCCCCCCCGGGACAGGGTTAAACTATGGCTACACCTTC.

This clone was seen only a few times. The chain joins TRBV10-3 to TRBJ2-2; D possibly corresponds to TRBD2 (5 bases). The CDR3 runs to 17 residues. The V gene lost 4 bases and the J gene lost 0 bases, with 15 bases spanning the gap. Germline CDR1 reads ENHRY; CDR2 reads SYGVKD. The CDR3 loop is CAISVGLAVANTGELFF. CDR3 DNA sequence: TGTGCCATCAGTGTTGGGCTAGCCGTAGCGAACACCGGGGAGCTGTTTTTT.

For the CDR3, the DNA is TGTGCCAGCGAAAGGGAGGACACCTTATCTGGGGAGCTGTTTTTT. It is translated as CASEREDTLSGELFF. The V gene is TRBV6-5, the J gene TRBJ2-2; weak D call: TRBD2 (6 bases). The CDR3 runs to 15 residues. Trimming pared 8 bases from V and 8 bases from J, leaving 21 bases between. Germline CDR1 and CDR2: MNHEY and SVGAGI.

This clone was observed a handful of times. V is TRBV5-4 and J is TRBJ2-3, with D uncertain. The CDR3 runs to 13 residues. In germline, CDR1 is SGHNT, CDR2 YYREEE (reference sequence). Trimming took 3 bases from V and 5 from J, leaving 10 bases between them. CDR3 DNA sequence: TGTGCCAGCAGCTCCCGCCCTGGAGATACGCAGTATTTT. Translation gives CASSSRPGDTQYF.

V usage is TRBV30 and J usage is TRBJ1-1; D uncertain. Trimming left V 4 bases short and J 1 base short, with 13 bases between. The germline gives CDR1 GTSNPN, CDR2 SVGIG (reference sequence). The CDR3 spans 14 residues. The chain's CDR3 is CAWMAGKGNTEAFF. DNA for the CDR3: TGTGCCTGGATGGCGGGGAAAGGGAACACTGAAGCTTTCTTT.

J is TRBJ2-3 and V is TRBV11-3; D not certain. Per the germline V gene, CDR1 is SGHNT and CDR2 is YENEEA. This CDR3 has 15 residues. The V end was cut by 0 bases, the J end by 0 bases, with 7 bases between. CDR3 DNA sequence: TGTGCCAGCAGCTTAGACAGCTATAGCACAGATACGCAGTATTTT. Encoded protein: CASSLDSYSTDTQYF.

J is TRBJ2-1 and V is TRBV18; 9 bases line up with TRBD2. Trimming removed 0 bases from V and 6 bases from J; junction bases left unmatched: 9. Germline CDR1 and CDR2: KGHSH and LQKENI. The CDR3 covers 17 residues. CDR3 nucleotides: TGTGCCAGCTCACCACCGGGCGGGAGGGGGCTCGTCAATGAGCAGTTCTTC. Its protein is CASSPPGGRGLVNEQFF.